What follows are 25 T cell receptor beta chains derived from one specimen sequenced in a study of shared clonotypes between healthy human individuals. Profiling relied on immunoSEQ multiplex PCR, and the TCRdb table lists in-frame clones only, not all of them. The data hold roughly 640,000 clones, with more than 95% observed a single time. The sample taken for sequencing was naive CD4+ T cells sorted from blood. The subset: CD45RA+ positively selected. The receptors were gathered from a woman aged 25 to 39 in good health.

The chain recombines TRBV10-1 with TRBJ2-7; D may be TRBD2 (7 bases). V was trimmed by 3 bases and J by 0 bases, leaving 21 bases between them. The CDR3 extends over 18 amino acids. Germline CDR1 and CDR2: WNHNN and SYGVQD (reference sequence). The CDR3 loop reads CASSDQPHAGASSYEQYF. The CDR3 DNA sequence: TGCGCCAGCAGTGACCAGCCTCACGCGGGGGCCAGCTCCTACGAGCAGTACTTC.

V is TRBV5-1 and J is TRBJ1-1; TRBD1 is a possible D gene (6 bases). This CDR3 is built from 13 residues. Looked up from germline, CDR1 is SGHRS and CDR2 is YFSETQ. V was shortened by 4 bases and J by 1 base, with 8 bases between the two germline ends. Here the CDR3 DNA reads TGCGCCAGCAGCCGAGGGGGGAACACTGAAGCTTTCTTT. Translated, it gives CASSRGGNTEAFF.

The genes are TRBV4-2 and TRBJ2-3, with TRBD2 matching over 10 bases. The junction had 7 bases not matched to a gene; V was cut back by 2 bases and J by 5 bases. Germline CDR1 is LGHNA and CDR2 is YNFKEQ. CDR3 length: 16 residues. The CDR3, as DNA: TGTGCCAGCAGCCAAAACCTAGCGGGAGCGAGAGATACGCAGTATTTT. It is translated as CASSQNLAGARDTQYF.

CDR3 sequence reads: CASRRDGSRGNEQFF. The CDR3 nucleotides read TGTGCCAGCAGGAGGGACGGGAGTAGGGGCAATGAGCAGTTCTTC. This chain uses TRBV2 with TRBJ2-1; a possible D gene is TRBD2 (6 bases). CDR3 size: 15 residues. Germline assignment: CDR1 SNHLY and CDR2 FYNNEI. V was shortened by 6 bases and J by 6 bases, with 18 bases between the two germline ends.

This chain uses TRBV29-1 with TRBJ2-3; D unclear. The CDR3 is 14 amino acids. Germline-derived CDR1 and CDR2 are SQVTM and ANQGSEA. Trimming removed 8 bases at V and 0 bases at J, with 15 bases between. The CDR3 loop reads CSITSTTSTDTQYF. As DNA, the CDR3 is TGCAGCATTACCTCTACCACTAGCACAGATACGCAGTATTTT.

The chain employs TRBV2 and TRBJ2-7; D unresolved. Looked up from germline, CDR1 is SNHLY and CDR2 is FYNNEI. The CDR3 sequence is 14 residues long. Trimming removed 7 bases from V and 2 bases from J, with 15 bases in between. The CDR3 DNA sequence: TGTGCCAGCATTGACCACCGTGGGGCCTACGAGCAGTACTTC. Encoded protein: CASIDHRGAYEQYF.

This clone is a singleton in its sample. This specimen includes other DNA sequences encoding the same CDR3. The genes are TRBV6-5 and TRBJ2-7, with 7 bases matching TRBD1. The germline gives CDR1 MNHEY, CDR2 SVGAGI. The CDR3 totals 14 residues. V trimming: 5 bases; J trimming: 1 base; junction bases outside the gene matches: 5. CDR3 bases: TGTGCCAGCAGTCGGGACAGAGATTCCTACGAGCAGTACTTC. Amino acid sequence: CASSRDRDSYEQYF.

The genes are TRBV4-1 and TRBJ2-2; 10 bases match TRBD2. Germline V gene data show CDR1 as MGHRA and CDR2 as YSYEKL. V shed 6 bases and J 0 bases; nucleotides not matched to a gene: 4. The CDR3 runs to 16 residues. The CDR3 coding sequence is TGCGCCAGCAGACTAACTAGCGGGGCGAACACCGGGGAGCTGTTTTTT. This translates into CASRLTSGANTGELFF.

This clone has a single count. The gene calls are TRBV5-1 and TRBJ2-7, with a possible D match to TRBD1 (5 bases). The CDR3 totals 16 residues. Per germline, CDR1 SGHRS and CDR2 YFSETQ. Trimming stripped 4 bases from V and 0 bases from J, with 17 bases between. In DNA, the CDR3 is TGCGCCAGCAGCGTTCTCCCGACAGTGACCTCCTACGAGCAGTACTTC. Protein: CASSVLPTVTSYEQYF.

The chain is built from TRBV20-1 and TRBJ2-7; no clear D. V lost 1 base to trimming and J lost 6 bases, with 4 bases between them. Germline V gene lookup returns CDR1 DFQATT and CDR2 SNEGSKA (reference sequence). This CDR3 region has 10 residues. The CDR3 DNA reads TGCAGTGCTAGAGGATTCGAGCAGTACTTC. Translation gives CSARGFEQYF.

The chain is built from TRBV19 and TRBJ2-5, with TRBD1 matching over 7 bases. The DNA end is a closer match to TRBJ2-7, so the J assignment may be wrong. Germline V lookup: CDR1 LNHDA, CDR2 SQIVND (reference sequence). The CDR3 spans 12 residues. Here the CDR3 reads CASSRGSYEQYF. The CDR3 bases are TGTGCCAGTTCCAGGGGGAGCTACGAGCAGTACTTC.

This clone showed up just once. The chain uses TRBV7-9 and TRBJ2-7; D gene uncertain. The CDR3 sequence is 14 residues long. Germline V lookup: CDR1 SEHNR, CDR2 FQNEAQ (reference sequence). The V gene lost 1 base and the J gene lost 2 bases, with 9 bases spanning the gap. The CDR3 nucleotides read TGTGCCAGCAGCTTAGTTCCACGGACCTACGAGCAGTACTTC. This translates into CASSLVPRTYEQYF.

The V call is TRBV6-1, the J call TRBJ2-2, with TRBD2 identical over 12 bases. The germline V gene encodes CDR1 MNHNS and CDR2 SASEGT. The junction had 4 bases not matched to a gene; V was cut back by 5 bases and J by 3 bases. The CDR3 is 16 residues long. The CDR3 DNA is TGTGCCAGCAGTCAAGGGACTAGCGGGTACACCGGGGAGCTGTTTTTT. This translates into CASSQGTSGYTGELFF.

The chain combines TRBV18 with TRBJ1-1; no firm D call. CDR3 length: 14 amino acids. CDR1 and CDR2 from the germline V gene are KGHSH and LQKENI. Trimming took 2 bases from V and 1 from J, leaving 8 bases between them. The CDR3 is CASSPKRENTEAFF. The CDR3 DNA sequence: TGTGCCAGCTCACCAAAGAGGGAGAACACTGAAGCTTTCTTT.

The chain couples TRBV5-1 to TRBJ2-7; TRBD2 matches 10 bases. This CDR3 region has 22 residues. The junction had 28 bases not matched to a gene; V was cut back by 1 base and J by 6 bases. The V gene's germline CDR1 is SGHRS and CDR2 YFSETQ. CDR3 amino acids: CASSLPRLREREGPPHDREQYF. Written as DNA, the CDR3 is TGCGCCAGCAGCTTGCCTCGGCTGAGAGAGCGGGAGGGGCCGCCTCATGATCGCGAGCAGTACTTC.

V and J are TRBV28 and TRBJ2-5; D unresolved. The germline V and J ends were trimmed by 6 bases and 4 bases, with 9 bases remaining between them. Per germline, CDR1 MDHEN and CDR2 SYDVKM. This CDR3 comprises 12 residues. CDR3: CASSSTPETQYF. DNA for the CDR3: TGTGCCAGCAGCTCCACCCCAGAGACCCAGTACTTC.

A single count supports this clone. V and J are TRBV5-4 and TRBJ1-1; D possibly corresponds to TRBD1 (5 bases). Germline-derived CDR1 and CDR2 are SGHNT and YYREEE (reference sequence). CDR3 length: 15 residues. V was trimmed by 3 bases and J by 2 bases, leaving 14 bases between them. CDR3 DNA sequence: TGTGCCAGCAGCTCAACCAACAGGCGAAACACTGAAGCTTTCTTT. Amino acids: CASSSTNRRNTEAFF.

The J gene is TRBJ2-5, the V gene TRBV11-2; tentative D call: TRBD1 (5 bases). TRBJ2-7 explains the end of the DNA better; the J call may be wrong. CDR3 length: 14 residues. Germline V gene data show CDR1 as SGHAT and CDR2 as FQNNGV. Written as DNA, the CDR3 is TGTGCCAGCAGCCCCCTCGACAGACCCTACGAGCAGTACTTC. This translates into CASSPLDRPYEQYF.

About this clone itself: Other nucleotide sequences in the sample specify the same CDR3. J is TRBJ2-2 and V is TRBV5-1, with 12 bases lining up with TRBD1. The germline CDR1 and CDR2 sequences are SGHRS and YFSETQ. The CDR3 runs to 17 residues. Losses at the gene ends were 0 bases for V and 7 bases for J; bases not matched to a gene: 7. The CDR3 here is CASSLEGQGAIIGELFF. In DNA form, the CDR3 reads TGCGCCAGCAGCTTGGAGGGACAGGGGGCGATTATCGGGGAGCTGTTTTTT.

The chain recombines TRBV9 with TRBJ2-7, with 7 nucleotides matching TRBD2. This CDR3 spans 15 amino acids. The germline V gene has CDR1 SGDLS and CDR2 YYNGEE. The V and J ends lost 0 bases and 7 bases, in that order; junction bases with no gene match: 10. The CDR3 nucleotides are TGTGCCAGCAGCGTAGCGGGGGGTTTATCGGGAGAGCAGTACTTC. Translated, it gives CASSVAGGLSGEQYF.

This clone was seen a single time. The rearrangement joins TRBV10-3 to TRBJ2-5; 9 bases are a match to TRBD2. V lost 3 bases and J lost 0; bases outside the gene matches: 8. Looked up from germline, CDR1 is ENHRY and CDR2 is SYGVKD. This CDR3 region has 17 residues. The CDR3 reads CAISEGVAGGHQETQYF. The CDR3 DNA is TGTGCCATCAGTGAAGGAGTGGCGGGAGGGCACCAAGAGACCCAGTACTTC.

This chain uses TRBV9 with TRBJ2-2; D uncertain. The CDR3 contains 13 residues. Trimming left V 1 base short and J 6 bases short, with 7 bases between. Germline CDR1 SGDLS, CDR2 YYNGEE. CDR3 sequence (DNA): TGTGCCAGCAGCGTATCTGTAGCCGGGGAGCTGTTTTTT. Protein product: CASSVSVAGELFF.

The chain uses TRBV28 and TRBJ2-7, with TRBD1 matching 10 bases. With 2 bases clipped from V and 4 bases from J, the junction kept 5 bases outside the gene matches. In germline, CDR1 is MDHEN, CDR2 SYDVKM. The CDR3 loop spans 15 amino acids. The CDR3: CASSLGGTGVYEQYF. The DNA of the CDR3 is TGTGCCAGCAGTTTAGGGGGGACAGGGGTGTACGAGCAGTACTTC. The whole variable domain, filled in from reference TRBV28 and TRBJ2-7, reads DVKVTQSSRYLVKRTGEKVFLECVQDMDHENMFWYRQDPGLGLRLIYFSYDVKMKEKGDIPEGYSVSREKKERFSLILESASTNQTSMYLCASSLGGTGVYEQYFGPGTRLTVT.

The genes are TRBV4-1 and TRBJ1-3, with TRBD1 matching 8 bases. Per the germline V gene, CDR1 is MGHRA and CDR2 is YSYEKL. V was clipped by 1 base and J by 1 base; unmatched bases: 6. This CDR3 is built from 17 residues. DNA for the CDR3: TGCGCCAGCAGCCAAGGGGGAACAGGGGGATCTGGAAACACCATATATTTT. Translation gives CASSQGGTGGSGNTIYF.

This chain uses TRBV7-2 with TRBJ2-2; D call uncertain. Germline lookup yields CDR1 SGHTA and CDR2 FQGNSA. The length of the CDR3 is 14 residues. Trimming took off 5 bases at V and 1 base at J, with 8 bases between the two ends. Written as DNA, the CDR3 is TGTGCCAGCAGCCAGTGGGTGAACACCGGGGAGCTGTTTTTT. Its protein is CASSQWVNTGELFF.